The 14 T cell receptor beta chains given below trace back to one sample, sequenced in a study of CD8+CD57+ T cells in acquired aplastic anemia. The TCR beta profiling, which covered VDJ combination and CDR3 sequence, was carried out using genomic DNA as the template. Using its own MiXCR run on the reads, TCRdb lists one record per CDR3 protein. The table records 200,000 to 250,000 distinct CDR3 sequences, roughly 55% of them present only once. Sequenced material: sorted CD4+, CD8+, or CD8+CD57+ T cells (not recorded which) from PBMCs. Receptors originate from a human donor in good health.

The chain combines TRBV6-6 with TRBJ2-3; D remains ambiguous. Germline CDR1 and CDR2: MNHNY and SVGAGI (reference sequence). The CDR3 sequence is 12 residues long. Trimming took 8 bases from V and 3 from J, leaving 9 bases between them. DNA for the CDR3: TGTGCCAGCCGGAGAGCGACAGATACGCAGTATTTT. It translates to CASRRATDTQYF.

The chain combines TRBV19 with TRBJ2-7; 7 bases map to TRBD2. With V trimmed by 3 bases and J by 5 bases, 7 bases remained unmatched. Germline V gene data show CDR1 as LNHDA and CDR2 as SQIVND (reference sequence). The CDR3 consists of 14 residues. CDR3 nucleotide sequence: TGTGCCAGTAGTATGAGCAGCGGGATAAACGAGCAGTACTTC. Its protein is CASSMSSGINEQYF.

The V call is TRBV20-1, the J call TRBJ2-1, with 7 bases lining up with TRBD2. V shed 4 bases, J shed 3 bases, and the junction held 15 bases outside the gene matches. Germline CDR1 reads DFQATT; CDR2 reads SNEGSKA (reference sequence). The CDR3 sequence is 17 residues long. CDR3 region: CSATRPGRRENYNEQFF. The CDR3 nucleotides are TGCAGTGCTACACGACCAGGGAGGCGGGAGAACTACAATGAGCAGTTCTTC.

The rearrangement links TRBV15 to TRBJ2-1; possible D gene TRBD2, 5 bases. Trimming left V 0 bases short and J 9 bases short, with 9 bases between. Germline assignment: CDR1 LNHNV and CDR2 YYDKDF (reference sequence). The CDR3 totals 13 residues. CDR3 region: CATSRDLGSEQFF. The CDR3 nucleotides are TGTGCCACCAGCAGAGATCTGGGGAGTGAGCAGTTCTTC.

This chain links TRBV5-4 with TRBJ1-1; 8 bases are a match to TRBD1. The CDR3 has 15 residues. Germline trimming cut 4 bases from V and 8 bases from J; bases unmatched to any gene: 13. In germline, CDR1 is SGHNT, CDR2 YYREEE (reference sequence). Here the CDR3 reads CASSPGQVFSWEAFF. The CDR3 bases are TGTGCCAGCAGCCCGGGACAGGTCTTCTCCTGGGAAGCTTTCTTT.

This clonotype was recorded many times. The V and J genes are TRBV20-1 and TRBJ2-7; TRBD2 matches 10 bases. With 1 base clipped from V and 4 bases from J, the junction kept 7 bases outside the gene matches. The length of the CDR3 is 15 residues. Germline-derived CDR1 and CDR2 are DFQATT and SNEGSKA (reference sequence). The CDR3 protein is CSARVSAGGFYEQYF. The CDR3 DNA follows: TGCAGTGCTAGAGTCTCAGCGGGAGGGTTTTACGAGCAGTACTTC.

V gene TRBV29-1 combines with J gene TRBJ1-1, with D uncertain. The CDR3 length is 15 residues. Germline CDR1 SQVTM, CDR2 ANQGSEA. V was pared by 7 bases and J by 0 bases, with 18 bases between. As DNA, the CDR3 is TGCAGCGCCCCCCTGTGTCCGGCTTTGAACACTGAAGCTTTCTTT. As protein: CSAPLCPALNTEAFF.

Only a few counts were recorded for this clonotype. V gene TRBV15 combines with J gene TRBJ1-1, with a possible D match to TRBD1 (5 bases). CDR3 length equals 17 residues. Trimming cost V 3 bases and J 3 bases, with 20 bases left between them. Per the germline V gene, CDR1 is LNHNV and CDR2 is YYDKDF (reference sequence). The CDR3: CATSRGAGKGKDTEAFF. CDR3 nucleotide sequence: TGTGCCACCAGCAGGGGCGCAGGGAAGGGAAAGGACACTGAAGCTTTCTTT.

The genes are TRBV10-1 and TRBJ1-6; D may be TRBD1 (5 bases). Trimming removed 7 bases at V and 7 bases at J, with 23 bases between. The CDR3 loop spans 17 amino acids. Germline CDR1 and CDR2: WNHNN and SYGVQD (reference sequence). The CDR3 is CASMGSGAPFVNSPLHF. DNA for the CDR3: TGCGCCAGCATGGGGAGTGGGGCGCCGTTCGTAAATTCACCCCTCCACTTT.

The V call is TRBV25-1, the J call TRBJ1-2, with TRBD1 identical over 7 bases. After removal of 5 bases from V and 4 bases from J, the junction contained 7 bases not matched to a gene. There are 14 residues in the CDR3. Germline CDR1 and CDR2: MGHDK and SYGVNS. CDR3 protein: CASSRPGQSYGYTF. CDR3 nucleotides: TGTGCCAGCAGTCGTCCGGGACAGTCCTATGGCTACACCTTC.

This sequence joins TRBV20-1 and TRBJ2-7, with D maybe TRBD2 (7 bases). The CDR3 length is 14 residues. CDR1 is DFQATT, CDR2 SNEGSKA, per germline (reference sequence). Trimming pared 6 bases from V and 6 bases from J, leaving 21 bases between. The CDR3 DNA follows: TGCAGTGCCCCTGGGGGGGGGCCTGGGAGCGAGCAGTACTTC. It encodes CSAPGGGPGSEQYF.

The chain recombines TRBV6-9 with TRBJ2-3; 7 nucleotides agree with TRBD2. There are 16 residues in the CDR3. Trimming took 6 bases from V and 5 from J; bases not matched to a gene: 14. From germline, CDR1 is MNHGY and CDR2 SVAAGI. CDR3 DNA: TGTGCCAGCAGCGGACTACTAGCGACCTACGGAGATACGCAGTATTTT. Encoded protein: CASSGLLATYGDTQYF.

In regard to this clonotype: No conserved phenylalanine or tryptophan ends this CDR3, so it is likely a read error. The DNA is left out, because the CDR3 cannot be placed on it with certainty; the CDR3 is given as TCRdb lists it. CDR3: CASSEAWLFTNPLYEQHL. V and J are TRBV6-1 and TRBJ2-7. The CDR3 extends over 18 residues, inclusive of both ends. CDR1 is MNHNS, CDR2 SASEGT, per germline.

The CDR3 DNA follows: TGCAGTGCTAGACATGCCGGGACGGTGAATTATGGCTACACCTTC. This sequence encodes CSARHAGTVNYGYTF. The J gene is TRBJ1-2, the V gene TRBV20-1; D is perhaps TRBD1 (5 bases). The V end lost 2 bases, the J end lost 5 bases, and 18 bases lay between the germline ends. The germline V gene has CDR1 DFQATT and CDR2 SNEGSKA (reference sequence). This CDR3 spans 15 amino acids.